The source of this TCR beta chain is a study of T cell repertoires in cytomegalovirus infection. Study-wide context: In public TCR beta signatures, there were indications of both CMV infection and matching HLA type. Points from the study as a whole: Carriers of CMV plus the relevant HLA were identified by cumulative public TCR beta family frequency. HLA-C-restricted CMV-specific TCR beta clonotypes prevailed in the ex vivo response.

A note on this clonotype: No antigen is known for it.

Each CDR3 protein is one row after TCRdb ran MiXCR on the reads. The repertoire holds roughly 570,000 distinct CDR3 sequences, 35% to 50% seen once, with 48% in the top ten. V dropped 7 bases and J dropped 9; count of bases not matched to a gene: 17. The CDR3 covers 16 residues. Per germline, CDR1 MNHEY and CDR2 SVGEGT. The receptor was derived from a human donor in good health (CMV status not recorded). Some clones in this sample may be carry-over from other donors' samples. The chain recombines TRBV6-2 or TRBV6-3 with TRBJ2-1, with 8 bases that match TRBD2. The sample consisted of cultured PBMCs, taken from culture after CMV antigen stimulation. CDR3 DNA sequence: TGTGCCAGCACCCGGACCGGGACTAGTGGTAGCGCTGAGCAGTTCTTC. It specifies CASTRTGTSGSAEQFF.